These 18 T cell receptor beta chains were sequenced from one sample in a study of T cell clonality in common variable immunodeficiency. Assay used: immunoSEQ multiplex PCR; TCRdb lists only in-frame clones, some missing. The specimen has some 60,000 clones, none found just once. Sequences were obtained from peripheral blood mononuclear cells. The receptors were sampled from a person between 18 and 75 years old in good health.

This clone was recorded many times. The CDR3 is cut off 3 residues early in the read; its end comes from the germline J gene. J is TRBJ2-2 and V is TRBV30; 7 positions match TRBD1. Germline trimming cut 2 bases from V and 5 bases from J; bases unmatched to any gene: 5. The CDR3 length is 14 residues. The V gene's germline CDR1 is GTSNPN and CDR2 SVGIG (reference sequence). CDR3 loop: CAWSTGVVTGELFF. The sequenced part of the CDR3 DNA is TGTGCCTGGAGTACAGGGGTCGTGACCGGGGAG.

This clone has ten or more counts. The read terminates 3 residues before the CDR3 end, so the remaining end is supplied by the germline J gene. This rearrangement joins TRBV12-3 or TRBV12-4 to TRBJ2-1; D might be TRBD1 (5 bases). The germline V and J ends were trimmed by 5 bases and 1 base, with 18 bases remaining between them. The CDR3 contains 17 residues. The sequenced part of the CDR3 DNA is TGTGCCAGCAGTGGGAAAGGACACTCTTATTCCTACAATGAG. Its translation: CASSGKGHSYSYNE. The CDR3 reads in full as CASSGKGHSYSYNEQFF.

This clone was recorded at least ten times. Read sequence stops 3 residues before the CDR3 end, and the germline J gene provides the missing end. The chain uses TRBV28 and TRBJ1-1, with TRBD1 identical over 8 bases. J lost 1 base, V lost 2 bases, and 3 bases had no gene match. The length of the CDR3 is 15 residues. The germline CDR1 and CDR2 sequences are MDHEN and SYDVKM. CDR3 protein: CASSLQGAPNTEAFF. CDR3 DNA, as far as it was read: TGTGCCAGCAGTTTACAGGGGGCTCCGAACACTGAA.

This clone was recorded at least ten times. The CDR3 here is CSARDLAQSSYEQYF. The part of the CDR3 DNA that was read is TGCAGTGCTAGAGATTTAGCCCAGAGCTCCTACGAG. The chain has TRBV20-1 and TRBJ2-7; D gene unclear. The CDR3 end is not reached by the read, which stops 3 residues before it; the germline J gene fills it in. V was pared by 0 bases and J by 0 bases, with 12 bases between. The germline V gene has CDR1 DFQATT and CDR2 SNEGSKA (reference sequence). This CDR3 region has 15 residues.

This clone was found many times. The read ends 3 residues early relative to the CDR3; the germline J gene fills the gap. The chain is built from TRBV28 and TRBJ2-7, with a weak D call TRBD1 (5 bases). The CDR3 consists of 15 residues. Trimming stripped 5 bases from V and 0 bases from J, with 14 bases between. The germline gives CDR1 MDHEN, CDR2 SYDVKM. The CDR3 loop reads CASSLGAENSYEQYF. CDR3 bases read: TGTGCCAGCAGTCTAGGGGCAGAGAACTCCTACGAG.

Many counts were recorded for this clone. The sequence runs out 3 residues before the end of the CDR3; the remainder is reconstructed from the germline J gene. The rearrangement links TRBV20-1 to TRBJ2-4; 9 bases agree with TRBD1. CDR1 and CDR2 from the germline V gene are DFQATT and SNEGSKA (reference sequence). The CDR3 extends over 17 amino acids. Losses at the gene ends were 1 base for V and 2 bases for J; bases not matched to a gene: 9. CDR3 DNA, as far as it was read: TGCAGTGCTAGAGTTACGACAGGGGGAGGACCCAAAAACATT. It specifies CSARVTTGGGPKNI. The complete CDR3 protein is CSARVTTGGGPKNIQYF.

Ten or more counts support this clone. CDR3 sequence: CASTGGLAGVNEQFF. The CDR3 bases that were read are TGTGCCAGCACCGGCGGGCTAGCGGGAGTGAATGAG. The chain recombines TRBV5-6 with TRBJ2-1; 10 bases fit TRBD2. The CDR3 end falls 3 residues outside the read, so it is completed with the germline J gene. The J segment lost 7 bases and the V segment lost 6 bases, leaving 10 bases of the junction unmatched. This CDR3 is 15 amino acids long. Germline V gene lookup returns CDR1 SGHDT and CDR2 YYEEEE.

This clone was recorded many times. The read stops 3 residues short of the end of the CDR3; the missing end is completed from the germline J gene. The rearrangement uses TRBV5-1 and TRBJ1-1; possibly TRBD1 for D (5 bases). Germline V gene data show CDR1 as SGHRS and CDR2 as YFSETQ. The CDR3 totals 15 residues. Trimming left V 0 bases short and J 0 bases short, with 9 bases between. The covered CDR3 bases are TGCGCCAGCAGCTTGGAGGCAGGGCTGAACACTGAA. Translating it yields CASSLEAGLNTE. The whole CDR3 protein reads CASSLEAGLNTEAFF.

This clone has a count of ten or more. The read terminates 3 residues before the CDR3 end, so the remaining end is supplied by the germline J gene. V and J are TRBV6-2 or TRBV6-3 and TRBJ2-1; D is possibly TRBD1 (6 bases). Germline-derived CDR1 and CDR2 are MNHEY and SVGEGT. Trimming pared 11 bases from V and 6 bases from J, leaving 17 bases between. The CDR3 sequence is 13 residues long. The sequenced part of the CDR3 DNA is TGTGCCGGGCGGGCGCAGGGGACCAATGAG. The encoded protein is CAGRAQGTNE. The whole CDR3 region reads CAGRAQGTNEQFF.

This clone was seen many times. The missing CDR3 end, 3 residues past where the read stops, is filled in from the germline J gene. V usage is TRBV24-1 and J usage is TRBJ2-5, with 12 bases lining up with TRBD2. Germline assignment: CDR1 KGHDR and CDR2 SFDVKD. J was trimmed by 1 base and V by 0 bases; bases with no gene match: 2. This CDR3 is 17 amino acids long. The CDR3 spells CATSDLPLAGGQETQYF. CDR3 DNA (partial): TGTGCCACCAGTGATTTGCCACTAGCGGGAGGCCAAGAGACC.

This clone was seen repeatedly, ten times or more. CDR3 in amino acids: CSARVDSRKGNSPLHF. The DNA read from the CDR3 is TGCAGTGCTAGAGTAGATTCCAGGAAGGGTAACTCACCC. The chain couples TRBV20-1 to TRBJ1-6; D remains ambiguous. Read sequence stops 3 residues before the CDR3 end, and the germline J gene provides the missing end. Trimming took off 1 base at V and 10 bases at J, with 20 bases between the two ends. Germline loops: CDR1 DFQATT, CDR2 SNEGSKA (reference sequence). The CDR3 length is 16 residues.

This clone was detected many times. Read sequence stops 3 residues before the CDR3 end, and the germline J gene provides the missing end. The chain combines TRBV20-1 with TRBJ2-7, with D unresolved. The CDR3 contains 13 residues. Germline V gene data show CDR1 as DFQATT and CDR2 as SNEGSKA (reference sequence). V lost 1 base, J lost 2 bases, and 9 bases lay in between. The sequenced part of the CDR3 DNA is TGCAGTGCTAGAGGACTTGCGACCTACGAG. This gives the protein CSARGLATYE. The CDR3 in its entirety is CSARGLATYEQYF.

Ten or more counts support this clone. The junction departs from germline at one end; a sequencing error may be responsible. The CDR3 end falls 3 residues outside the read, so it is completed with the germline J gene. The chain is built from TRBV2 and TRBJ2-3; tentative D call: TRBD2 (6 bases). Germline CDR1 is SNHLY and CDR2 is FYNNEI. This CDR3 is 14 amino acids long. CDR3 loop: CASREGTGTDTQYF. Incomplete CDR3 DNA: TGTGCCAGCAGGGAAGGGACTGGCACAGATACG.

This clone was observed many times. Relative to the germline gene, one junction end is altered; a read error may explain this. The read terminates 3 residues before the CDR3 end, so the remaining end is supplied by the germline J gene. J is TRBJ2-3 and V is TRBV4-2; 9 bases fit TRBD2. CDR1 and CDR2 (germline): LGHNA, YNFKEQ. The CDR3 sequence is 17 residues long. This CDR3 is CASSQDRASGILATQYF. The CDR3 DNA, read in part, is TGCGCCAGCAGCCAAGATCGGGCTAGCGGGATTTTAGCTACG.

This clone was counted at least ten times. The DNA ends 3 residues before the CDR3 does, and the rest of the CDR3 is filled in from the germline J gene. J is TRBJ2-1 and V is TRBV10-1; 11 nucleotides agree with TRBD2. The CDR3 length is 16 residues. Germline V CDR1 and CDR2: WNHNN, SYGVQD (reference sequence). Trimming cost V 2 bases and J 4 bases; bases outside gene matches: 4. The sequenced part of the CDR3 DNA is TGCGCCAGCAGTGAGGCTAGCGGGAGGCTATACAATGAG. The encoded protein is CASSEASGRLYNE. The complete CDR3 reads CASSEASGRLYNEQFF.

This clone was recorded many times. The sequence runs out 3 residues before the end of the CDR3; the remainder is reconstructed from the germline J gene. The chain carries TRBV5-4 and TRBJ1-2; D is unclear. Germline V gene sequence: CDR1 SGHNT, CDR2 YYREEE (reference sequence). The CDR3 loop spans 14 amino acids. Between the trimmed V and J ends, which lost 1 base and 4 bases, there was a span of 11 bases. The chain's CDR3 is CASSLLGVAYGYTF. The CDR3 bases that were read are TGTGCCAGCAGCTTGCTAGGAGTCGCCTATGGC.

This clone was seen many times. The read ends 3 residues shy of where the CDR3 ends; the end is completed using the germline J gene. The gene calls are TRBV4-1 and TRBJ2-5; D is possibly TRBD1 (6 bases). The ends were cut back, 4 bases at V and 0 bases at J, with 15 bases in the middle. The CDR3 contains 16 residues. In germline, CDR1 is MGHRA, CDR2 YSYEKL. CDR3 region: CASSPPGHQYQETQYF. The CDR3 bases that were read are TGCGCCAGCAGCCCGCCGGGACACCAGTACCAAGAGACC.

This clone was recorded at least ten times. The sequenced CDR3 bases are TGTGCCATCAGTGAGTTGGGACTAGCTGGCGACGAG. Translated: CAISELGLAGDE. The entire CDR3 sequence reads CAISELGLAGDEQYF. This chain joins TRBV10-3 and TRBJ2-7; 9 bases map to TRBD2. The read finishes 3 residues shy of the CDR3 end, and the germline J gene is used to complete it. Germline lookup yields CDR1 ENHRY and CDR2 SYGVKD. This CDR3 is 15 amino acids long. The J segment lost 5 bases and the V segment lost 1 base, leaving 6 bases of the junction unmatched.